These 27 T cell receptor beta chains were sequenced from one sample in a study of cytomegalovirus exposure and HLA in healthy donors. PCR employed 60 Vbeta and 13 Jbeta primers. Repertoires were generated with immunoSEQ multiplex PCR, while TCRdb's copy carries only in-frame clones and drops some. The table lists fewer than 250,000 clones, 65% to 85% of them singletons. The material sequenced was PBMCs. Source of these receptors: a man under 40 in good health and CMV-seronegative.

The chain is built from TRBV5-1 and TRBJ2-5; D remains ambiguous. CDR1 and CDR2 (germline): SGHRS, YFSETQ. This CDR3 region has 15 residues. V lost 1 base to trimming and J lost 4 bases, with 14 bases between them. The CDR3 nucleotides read TGCGCCAGCAGCTTGTTCAACTCCCCAGGAGAGACCCAGTACTTC. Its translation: CASSLFNSPGETQYF. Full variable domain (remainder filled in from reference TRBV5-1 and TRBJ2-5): KAGVTQTPRYLIKTRGQQVTLSCSPISGHRSVSWYQQTPGQGLQFLFEYFSETQRNKGNFPGRFSGRQFSNSRSEMNVSTLELGDSALYLCASSLFNSPGETQYFGPGTRLLVL.

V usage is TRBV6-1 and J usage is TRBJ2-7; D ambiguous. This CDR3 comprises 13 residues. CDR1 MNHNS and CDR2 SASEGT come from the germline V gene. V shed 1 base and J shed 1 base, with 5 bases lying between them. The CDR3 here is CASSEDISYEQYF. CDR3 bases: TGTGCCAGCAGTGAAGACATATCCTACGAGCAGTACTTC.

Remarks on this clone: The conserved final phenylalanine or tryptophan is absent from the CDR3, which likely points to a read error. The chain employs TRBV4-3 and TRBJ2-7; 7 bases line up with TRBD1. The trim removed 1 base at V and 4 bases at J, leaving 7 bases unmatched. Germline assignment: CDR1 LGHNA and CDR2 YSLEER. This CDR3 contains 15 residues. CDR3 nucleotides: TGCGCCAGCAGCCAAGCTCCGAAGGGGGCATACGAGCAGTACCTC. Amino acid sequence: CASSQAPKGAYEQYL.

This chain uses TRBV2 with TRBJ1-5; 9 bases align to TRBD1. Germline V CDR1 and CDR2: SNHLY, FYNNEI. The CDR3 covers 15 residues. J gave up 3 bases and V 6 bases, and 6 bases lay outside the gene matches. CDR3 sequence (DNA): TGTGCCAGCAGGCTAGACAGGGGGAACAATCAGCCCCAGCATTTT. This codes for CASRLDRGNNQPQHF.

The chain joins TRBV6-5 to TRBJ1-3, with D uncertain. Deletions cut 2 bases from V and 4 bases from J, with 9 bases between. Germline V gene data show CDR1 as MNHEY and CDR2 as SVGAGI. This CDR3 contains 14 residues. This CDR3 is CASSYQDSGNTIYF. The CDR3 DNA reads TGTGCCAGCAGTTACCAGGATTCGGGAAACACCATATATTTT.

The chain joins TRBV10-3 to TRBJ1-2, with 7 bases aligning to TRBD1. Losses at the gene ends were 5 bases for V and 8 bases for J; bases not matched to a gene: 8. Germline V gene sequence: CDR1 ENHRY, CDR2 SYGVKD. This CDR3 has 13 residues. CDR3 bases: TGTGCCATCAGTCTTACAGGGGATGGGGGCTACACCTTC. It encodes CAISLTGDGGYTF.

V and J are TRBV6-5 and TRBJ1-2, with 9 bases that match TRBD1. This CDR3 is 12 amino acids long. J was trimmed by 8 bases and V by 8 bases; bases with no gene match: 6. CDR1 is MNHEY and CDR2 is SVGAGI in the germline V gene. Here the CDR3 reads CASRDRARGYTF. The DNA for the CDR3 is TGTGCCAGCCGGGACAGGGCTCGGGGCTACACCTTC.

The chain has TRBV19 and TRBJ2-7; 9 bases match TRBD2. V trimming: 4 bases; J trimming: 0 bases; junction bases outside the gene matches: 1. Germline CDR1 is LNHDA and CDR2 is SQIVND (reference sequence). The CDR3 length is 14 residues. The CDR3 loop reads CASSTSGASYEQYF. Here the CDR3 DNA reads TGTGCCAGTAGTACTAGCGGGGCCTCCTACGAGCAGTACTTC. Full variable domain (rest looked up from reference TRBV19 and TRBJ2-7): DGGITQSPKYLFRKEGQNVTLSCEQNLNHDAMYWYRQDPGQGLRLIYYSQIVNDFQKGDIAEGYSVSREKKESFPLTVTSAQKNPTAFYLCASSTSGASYEQYFGPGTRLTVT.

CDR3 sequence reads: CASSLGLAGVDTQYF. The CDR3 region has the DNA TGTGCCAGCAGCCTGGGACTAGCGGGGGTAGATACGCAGTATTTT. The genes are TRBV5-6 and TRBJ2-3, with TRBD2 matching over 14 bases. The CDR3 length is 15 residues. Germline V gene sequence: CDR1 SGHDT, CDR2 YYEEEE. The V gene end was trimmed by 4 bases and the J gene end by 5 bases; junction bases not matched to a gene: 3.

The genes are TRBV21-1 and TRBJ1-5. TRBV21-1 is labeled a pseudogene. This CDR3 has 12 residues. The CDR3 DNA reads TGTGCCAGCAGCAGGGGGGGCCAGCCCCAGCATTTT. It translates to CASSRGGQPQHF.

CDR3 loop: CASSLIGVAGAAQYF. The CDR3 nucleotides are TGTGCCAGCAGTTTAATAGGAGTAGCGGGGGCCGCCCAGTACTTC. V is TRBV27 and J is TRBJ2-5, with 9 nucleotides matching TRBD2. Germline V CDR1 and CDR2: MNHEY, SMNVEV (reference sequence). V was pared by 2 bases and J by 9 bases, with 10 bases of the junction left unmatched. The CDR3 sequence is 15 residues long.

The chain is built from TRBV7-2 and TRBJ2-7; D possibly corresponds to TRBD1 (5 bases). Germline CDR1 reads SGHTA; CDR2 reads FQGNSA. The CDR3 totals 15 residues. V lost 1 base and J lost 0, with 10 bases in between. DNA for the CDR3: TGTGCCAGCAGCTTAGAACAGGTATTCTCCTACGAGCAGTACTTC. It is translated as CASSLEQVFSYEQYF. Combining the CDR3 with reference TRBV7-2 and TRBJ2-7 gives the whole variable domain GAGVSQSPSNKVTEKGKDVELRCDPISGHTALYWYRQSLGQGLEFLIYFQGNSAPDKSGLPSDRFSAERTGGSVSTLTIQRTQQEDSAVYLCASSLEQVFSYEQYFGPGTRLTVT.

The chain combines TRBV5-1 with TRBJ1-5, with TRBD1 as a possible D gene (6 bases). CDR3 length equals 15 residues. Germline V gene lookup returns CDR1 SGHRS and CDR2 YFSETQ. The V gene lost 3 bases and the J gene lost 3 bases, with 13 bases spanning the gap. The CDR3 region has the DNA TGCGCCAGCAGCTGGGAGGGGGGACACAATCAGCCCCAGCATTTT. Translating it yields CASSWEGGHNQPQHF.

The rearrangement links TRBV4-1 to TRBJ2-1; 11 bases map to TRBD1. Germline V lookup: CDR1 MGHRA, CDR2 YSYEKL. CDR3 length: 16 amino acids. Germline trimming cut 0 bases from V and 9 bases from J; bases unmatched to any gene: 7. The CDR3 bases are TGCGCCAGCAGCCAAGATCGGACAGGGGGCGCATCTGAGCAGTTCTTC. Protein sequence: CASSQDRTGGASEQFF.

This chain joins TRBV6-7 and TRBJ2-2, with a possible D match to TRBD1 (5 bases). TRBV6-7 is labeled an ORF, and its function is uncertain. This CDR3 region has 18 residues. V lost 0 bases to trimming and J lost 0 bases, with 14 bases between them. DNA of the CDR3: TGTGCCAGCAGTTACTCGGGGAAGGACAATGCGAACACCGGGGAGCTGTTTTTT. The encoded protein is CASSYSGKDNANTGELFF.

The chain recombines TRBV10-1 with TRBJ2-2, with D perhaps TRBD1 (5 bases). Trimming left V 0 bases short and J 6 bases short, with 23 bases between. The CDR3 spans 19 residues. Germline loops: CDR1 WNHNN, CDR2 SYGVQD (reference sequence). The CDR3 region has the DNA TGCGCCAGCAGTGAGTCACCACCCCGGCCAGGGTCCCGAGCCGGGGAGCTGTTTTTT. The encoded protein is CASSESPPRPGSRAGELFF.

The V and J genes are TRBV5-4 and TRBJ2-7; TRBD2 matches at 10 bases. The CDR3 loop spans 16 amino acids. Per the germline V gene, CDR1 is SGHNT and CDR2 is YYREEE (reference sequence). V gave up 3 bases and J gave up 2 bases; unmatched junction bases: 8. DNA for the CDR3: TGTGCCAGCAGCTCCGGACTAGCGGTTACCACCTACGAGCAGTACTTC. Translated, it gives CASSSGLAVTTYEQYF.

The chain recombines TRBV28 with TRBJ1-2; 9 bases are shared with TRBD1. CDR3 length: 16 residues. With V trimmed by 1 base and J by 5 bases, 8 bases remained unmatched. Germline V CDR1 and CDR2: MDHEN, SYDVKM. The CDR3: CASSLFPAGQGYGYTF. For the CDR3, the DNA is TGTGCCAGCAGTTTATTCCCGGCCGGACAGGGGTATGGCTACACCTTC.

The DNA for the CDR3 is TGTGCCAGCAGTTACGGGCTTGCCTCGAGCGGTGGCTACACCTTC. This gives the protein CASSYGLASSGGYTF. The V gene is TRBV6-5, the J gene TRBJ1-2; D gene unclear. This CDR3 spans 15 amino acids. V lost 2 bases and J lost 7, with 17 bases in between. Germline V CDR1 and CDR2: MNHEY, SVGAGI.

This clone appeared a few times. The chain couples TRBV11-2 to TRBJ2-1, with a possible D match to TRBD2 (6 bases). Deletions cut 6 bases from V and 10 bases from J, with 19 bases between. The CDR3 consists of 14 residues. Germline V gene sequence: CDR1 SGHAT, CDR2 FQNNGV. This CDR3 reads CASSWGGPGDEQFF. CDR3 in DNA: TGTGCCAGCAGTTGGGGAGGACCGGGGGACGAGCAGTTCTTC.

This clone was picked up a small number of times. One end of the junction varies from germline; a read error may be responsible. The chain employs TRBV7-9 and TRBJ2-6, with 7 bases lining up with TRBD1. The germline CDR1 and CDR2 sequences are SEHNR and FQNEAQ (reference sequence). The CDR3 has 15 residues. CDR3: CASSLTGSGASVLTF. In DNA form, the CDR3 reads TGTGCCAGCAGCCTGACAGGGTCTGGGGCCAGCGTCCTGACTTTC. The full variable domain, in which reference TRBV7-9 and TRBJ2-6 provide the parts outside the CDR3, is DTGVSQNPRHKITKRGQNVTFRCDPISEHNRLYWYRQTLGQGPEFLTYFQNEAQLEKSRLLSDRFSAERPKGSFSTLEIQRTEQGDSAMYLCASSLTGSGASVLTFGAGSRLTVL.

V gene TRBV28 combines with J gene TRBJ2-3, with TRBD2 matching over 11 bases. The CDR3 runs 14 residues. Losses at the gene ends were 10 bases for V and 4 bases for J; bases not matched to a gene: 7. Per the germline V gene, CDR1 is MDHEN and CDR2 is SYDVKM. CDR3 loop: CATVTSGGADTQYF. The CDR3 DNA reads TGTGCCACCGTCACTAGCGGGGGTGCAGATACGCAGTATTTT.

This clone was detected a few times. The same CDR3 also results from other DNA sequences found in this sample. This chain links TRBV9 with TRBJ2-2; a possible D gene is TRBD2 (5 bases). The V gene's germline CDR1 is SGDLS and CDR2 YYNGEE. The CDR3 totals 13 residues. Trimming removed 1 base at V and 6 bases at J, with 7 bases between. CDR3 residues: CASSVSGSGELFF. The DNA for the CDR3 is TGTGCCAGCAGCGTAAGCGGTTCCGGGGAGCTGTTTTTT.

The CDR3 DNA is TGTGCCAGCTCACCACCTGTCTCGGTGGACAATGAGCAGTTCTTC. It yields the protein CASSPPVSVDNEQFF. The V and J genes are TRBV18 and TRBJ2-1; D unresolved. There are 15 residues in the CDR3. The germline V gene has CDR1 KGHSH and CDR2 LQKENI. V was pared by 0 bases and J by 5 bases, with 11 bases between.

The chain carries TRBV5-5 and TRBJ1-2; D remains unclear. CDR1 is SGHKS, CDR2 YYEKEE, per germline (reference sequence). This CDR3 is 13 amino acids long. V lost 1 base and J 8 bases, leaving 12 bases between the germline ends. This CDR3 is CASSLIVSGGYTF. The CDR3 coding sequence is TGTGCCAGCAGCTTGATCGTTTCGGGGGGCTACACCTTC.

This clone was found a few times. CDR3 amino acids: CASSPGVNEKLFF. CDR3 bases: TGTGCCAGCAGCCCCGGGGTTAATGAAAAACTGTTTTTT. This chain uses TRBV11-2 with TRBJ1-4; D not resolved. This CDR3 has 13 residues. The germline V and J ends were trimmed by 5 bases and 4 bases, with 8 bases remaining between them. The germline V gene has CDR1 SGHAT and CDR2 FQNNGV.

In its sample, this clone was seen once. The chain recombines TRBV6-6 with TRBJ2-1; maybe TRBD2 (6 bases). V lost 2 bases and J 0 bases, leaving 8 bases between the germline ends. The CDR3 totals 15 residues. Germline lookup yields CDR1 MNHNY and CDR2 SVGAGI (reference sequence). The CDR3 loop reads CASSYGGSSYNEQFF. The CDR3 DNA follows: TGTGCCAGCAGTTACGGGGGGAGCTCCTACAATGAGCAGTTCTTC.